This T cell receptor (beta chain) emerged from a study of shared clonotypes between healthy human individuals. The CDR3 sequence is 15 residues long. V was clipped by 7 bases and J by 2 bases; unmatched bases: 6. CDR1 is LNHDA, CDR2 SQIVND, per germline (reference sequence). Method: immunoSEQ multiplex PCR; TCRdb's copy keeps in-frame clones and lacks some. The sample yields some 800,000 clones, 80% to 95% seen once. Naive CD8 populations comprised CD45RO-negative cells positively selected for CCR7, excluding terminally differentiated effector memory CD45RA+ cells. Healthy and HIV-negative, the adult donors had no recent acute infections or vaccinations.

The gene calls are TRBV19 and TRBJ1-5; 9 nucleotides match TRBD1. The receptor comes from a man aged 25 to 45 in good health. The sample was naive CD8+ T cells sorted from blood. For the CDR3, the DNA is TGTGCCAGTACCAACAGGGGGCTCGGCAATCAGCCCCAGCATTTT. Amino acid sequence: CASTNRGLGNQPQHF.